This T cell receptor beta chain came from a study of a mutant IDH1 vaccine in newly diagnosed glioma. As for the study in general: The patients received vaccinations eight times, in weeks 1, 3, 5, 7, 11, 15, 19 and 23. The therapy given earlier, which was standard therapy, consisted of radiotherapy, temozolomide, or both, and most of the patients received both. Patients received vaccination from 4-6 weeks after radiotherapy alone, or with temozolomide cycles.

Germline loops: CDR1 GTSNPN, CDR2 SVGIG (reference sequence). This CDR3 has 14 residues. V gave up 4 bases and J gave up 6 bases, with 15 bases separating them. The time point was: week 11, during vaccination. In the vaccine, a single dose held 300 ug of the mutant IDH1 20-mer peptide, along with topical imiquimod. Astrocytomas found in donors were new, WHO grade 3 or 4, IDH1-mutant and ATRX-lost. A word on this clone: Antigen unknown.

Measured with immunoSEQ multiplex PCR; TCRdb has only the in-frame clones, and not every one. Of 110,000 or so clones in the sample, roughly 88% were seen once. The receptor's source is a woman between 45 and 65 years old with glioma. J is TRBJ2-2 and V is TRBV30, with D unclear. Sequencing was performed on PBMCs, taken from a glioma patient whose treatment included an IDH1 peptide vaccine. The CDR3 coding sequence is TGTGCCTGGAAATCCCCATATGGCGCCGGGGAGCTGTTTTTT. Its translation is CAWKSPYGAGELFF. Filled out from reference TRBV30 and TRBJ2-2, the complete variable domain reads SQTIHQWPATLVQPVGSPLSLECTVEGTSNPNLYWYRQAAGRGLQLLFYSVGIGQISSEVPQNLSASRPQDRQFILSSKKLLLSDSGFYLCAWKSPYGAGELFFGEGSRLTVL.